This T cell receptor beta chain was obtained from a study of T-cell memory formation after mild COVID-19. This clonotype was counted many times. Its antigen is unidentified. Whole-study findings and limits: Some clones that responded were present in memory (sampled pre-infection), which suggests cross-reactive memory joined. Contracting clones from day 15 to 85 showed balanced CD4/CD8; later expanders favored CD4+.

The 5'RACE method, run with constant-segment primers, produced TCR alpha and TCR beta cDNA libraries (carrying sample barcodes and UMIs). MiXCR, run by TCRdb on the 5' RACE reads, gives a single entry per CDR3 protein. Of 580,000 or so distinct CDR3 sequences in the sample, roughly 17% were seen once. Sequences were obtained from PBMCs or a T cell subset sorted from them (not recorded which). The origin of this receptor is an adult woman who had mild COVID-19 (a few samples of this study predate the infection). Cell type and time point are not known.

The CDR3 spells CASSSGRDGEQYF. The CDR3 bases are TGTGCCAGCAGCTCAGGTCGGGACGGCGAGCAGTACTTC. The V call is TRBV7-9, the J call TRBJ2-7; D might be TRBD1 or TRBD2, each matching 5 bases. V lost 4 bases and J lost 6, with 13 bases in between. Germline V gene data show CDR1 as SEHNR and CDR2 as FQNEAQ (reference sequence). The CDR3 is 13 amino acids.